The present TCR beta chain was sequenced within a study of T cells in Graves' hyperthyroidism and ophthalmopathy. This clonotype came up many times. RNA transcripts served as the template for amplifying TCR beta CDR3 regions. First-round RT-PCR of the TCR CDR3 relied on the HTBI primer set. One entry per CDR3 protein results from TCRdb running MiXCR on the multiplex PCR reads. Here the sample spans about 560,000 distinct CDR3 sequences, around 15% being singletons. The CDR3 totals 14 residues. V lost 1 base and J lost 7, with 14 bases in between. In germline, CDR1 is SGHTA, CDR2 FQGNSA. The chain recombines TRBV7-2 with TRBJ2-7; a possible D gene is TRBD2 (6 bases). What was sequenced was blood. This sequence originates from a woman aged 18-29 years with Graves' hyperthyroidism. In nucleotides, the CDR3 is TGTGCCAGCAGCTTAGGGGCGCGCGGGGAGGAGCAGTACTTC. Translating gives CASSLGARGEEQYF.